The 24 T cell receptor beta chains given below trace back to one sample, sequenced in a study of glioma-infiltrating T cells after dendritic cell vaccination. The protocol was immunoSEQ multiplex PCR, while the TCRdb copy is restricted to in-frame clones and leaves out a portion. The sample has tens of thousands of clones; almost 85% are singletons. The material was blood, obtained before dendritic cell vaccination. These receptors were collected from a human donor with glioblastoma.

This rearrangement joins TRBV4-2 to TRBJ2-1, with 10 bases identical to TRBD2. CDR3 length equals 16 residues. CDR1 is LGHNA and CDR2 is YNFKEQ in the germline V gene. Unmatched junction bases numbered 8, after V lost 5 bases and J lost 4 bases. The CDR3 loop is CASSTRSSGSYNEQFF. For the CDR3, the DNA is TGTGCCAGCAGCACACGGTCTAGCGGGAGTTACAATGAGCAGTTCTTC.

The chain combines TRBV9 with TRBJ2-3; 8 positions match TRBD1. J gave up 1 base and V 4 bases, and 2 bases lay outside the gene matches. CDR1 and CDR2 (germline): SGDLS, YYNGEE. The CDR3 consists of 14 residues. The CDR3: CASSSGQGTDTQYF. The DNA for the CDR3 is TGTGCCAGCAGCTCGGGACAGGGCACAGATACGCAGTATTTT.

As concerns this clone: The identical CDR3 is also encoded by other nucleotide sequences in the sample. The DNA of the CDR3 is TGTGCCAGCTCCCCGGGACAGAACACTGAAGCTTTCTTT. Translated, it gives CASSPGQNTEAFF. The rearrangement links TRBV18 to TRBJ1-1; D perhaps matches TRBD1 (6 bases). The CDR3 has 13 amino acids. V gave up 6 bases and J gave up 1 base, with 9 bases separating them. Per germline, CDR1 KGHSH and CDR2 LQKENI.

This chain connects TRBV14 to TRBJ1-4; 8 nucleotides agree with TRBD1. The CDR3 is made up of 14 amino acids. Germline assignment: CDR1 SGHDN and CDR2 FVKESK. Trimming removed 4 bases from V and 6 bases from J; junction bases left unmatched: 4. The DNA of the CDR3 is TGTGCCAGCAGCCGTCAGGGGGCCTATGAAAAACTGTTTTTT. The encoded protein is CASSRQGAYEKLFF.

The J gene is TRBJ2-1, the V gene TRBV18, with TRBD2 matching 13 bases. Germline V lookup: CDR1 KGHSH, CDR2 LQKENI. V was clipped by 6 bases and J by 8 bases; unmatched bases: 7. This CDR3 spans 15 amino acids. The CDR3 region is CASSQGTSGVYEQFF. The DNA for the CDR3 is TGTGCCAGCTCTCAAGGGACTAGCGGGGTCTATGAGCAGTTCTTC.

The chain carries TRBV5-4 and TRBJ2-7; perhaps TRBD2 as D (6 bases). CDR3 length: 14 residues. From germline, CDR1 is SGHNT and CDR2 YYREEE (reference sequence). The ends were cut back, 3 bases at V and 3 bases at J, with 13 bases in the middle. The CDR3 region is CASSWDLGNYEQYV. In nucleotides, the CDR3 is TGTGCCAGCAGCTGGGACTTAGGAAACTACGAGCAGTACGTC.

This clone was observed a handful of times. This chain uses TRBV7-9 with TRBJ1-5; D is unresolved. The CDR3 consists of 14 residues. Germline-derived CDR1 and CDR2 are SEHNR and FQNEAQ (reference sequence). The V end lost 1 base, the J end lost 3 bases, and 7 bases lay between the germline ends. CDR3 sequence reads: CASSLGELNQPQHF. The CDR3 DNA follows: TGTGCCAGCAGCTTAGGTGAACTCAATCAGCCCCAGCATTTT.

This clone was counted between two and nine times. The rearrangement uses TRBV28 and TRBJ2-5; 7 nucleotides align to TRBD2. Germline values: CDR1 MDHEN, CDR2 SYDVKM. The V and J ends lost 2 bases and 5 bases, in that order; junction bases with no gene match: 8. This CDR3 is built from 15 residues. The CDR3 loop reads CASSLGQTGRETQYF. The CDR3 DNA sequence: TGTGCCAGCAGTTTAGGGCAAACCGGGAGGGAGACCCAGTACTTC.

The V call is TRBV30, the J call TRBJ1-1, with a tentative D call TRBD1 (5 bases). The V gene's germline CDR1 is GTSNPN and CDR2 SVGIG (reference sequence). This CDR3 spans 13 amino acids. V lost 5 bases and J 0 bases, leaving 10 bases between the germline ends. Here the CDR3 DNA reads TGTGCCTGGGCGGGACGGTTGAACACTGAAGCTTTCTTT. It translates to CAWAGRLNTEAFF.

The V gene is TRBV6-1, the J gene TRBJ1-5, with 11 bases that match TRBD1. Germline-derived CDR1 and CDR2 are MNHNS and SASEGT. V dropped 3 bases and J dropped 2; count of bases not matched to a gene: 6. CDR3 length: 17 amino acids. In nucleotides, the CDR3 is TGTGCCAGCAGTGAGTGGGACAGGGGGTCGGGCAATCAGCCCCAGCATTTT. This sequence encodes CASSEWDRGSGNQPQHF.

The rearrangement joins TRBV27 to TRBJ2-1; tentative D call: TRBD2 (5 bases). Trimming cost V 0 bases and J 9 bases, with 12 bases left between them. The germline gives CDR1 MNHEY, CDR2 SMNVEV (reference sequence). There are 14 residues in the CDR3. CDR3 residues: CASSLSVLVGEQFF. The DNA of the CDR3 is TGTGCCAGCAGTTTATCAGTACTAGTCGGTGAGCAGTTCTTC.

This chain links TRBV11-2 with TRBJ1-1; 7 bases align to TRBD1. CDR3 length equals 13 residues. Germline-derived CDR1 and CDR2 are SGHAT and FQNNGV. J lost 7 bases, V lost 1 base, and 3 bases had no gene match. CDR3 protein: CASSLGQGREAFF. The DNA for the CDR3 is TGTGCCAGCAGCTTAGGACAGGGACGTGAAGCTTTCTTT.

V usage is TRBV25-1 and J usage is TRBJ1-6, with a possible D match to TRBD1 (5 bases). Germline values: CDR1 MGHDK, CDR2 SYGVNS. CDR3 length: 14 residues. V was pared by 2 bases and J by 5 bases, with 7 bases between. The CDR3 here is CASSEQGNNSPLHF. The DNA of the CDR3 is TGTGCCAGCAGTGAACAGGGAAATAATTCACCCCTCCACTTT.

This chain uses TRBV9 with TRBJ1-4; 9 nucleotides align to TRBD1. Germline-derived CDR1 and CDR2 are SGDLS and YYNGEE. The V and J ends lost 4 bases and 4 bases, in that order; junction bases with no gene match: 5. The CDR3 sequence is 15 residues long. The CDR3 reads CASSSGQGNNEKLFF. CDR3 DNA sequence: TGTGCCAGCAGCTCCGGACAGGGGAATAATGAAAAACTGTTTTTT.

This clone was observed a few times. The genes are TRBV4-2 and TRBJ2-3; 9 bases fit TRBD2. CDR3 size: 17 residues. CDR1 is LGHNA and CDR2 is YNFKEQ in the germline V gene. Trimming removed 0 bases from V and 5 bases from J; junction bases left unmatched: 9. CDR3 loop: CASSQDGVAGVKDTQYF. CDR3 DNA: TGTGCCAGCAGCCAAGATGGGGTAGCGGGAGTTAAAGATACGCAGTATTTT.

CDR3 sequence: CASGPPAVSNQPQHF. CDR3 nucleotide sequence: TGTGCTAGTGGTCCCCCCGCAGTAAGCAATCAGCCCCAGCATTTT. The rearrangement joins TRBV12-5 to TRBJ1-5, with D hard to call. Germline lookup yields CDR1 LGHNT and CDR2 FRNRAP. Trimming took off 5 bases at V and 1 base at J, with 12 bases between the two ends. There are 15 residues in the CDR3.

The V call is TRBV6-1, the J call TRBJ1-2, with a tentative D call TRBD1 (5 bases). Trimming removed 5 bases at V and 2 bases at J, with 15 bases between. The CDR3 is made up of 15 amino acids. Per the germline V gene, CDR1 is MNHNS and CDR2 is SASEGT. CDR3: CASSIGTKKNYGYTF. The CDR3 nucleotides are TGTGCCAGCAGTATCGGGACTAAAAAGAACTATGGCTACACCTTC.

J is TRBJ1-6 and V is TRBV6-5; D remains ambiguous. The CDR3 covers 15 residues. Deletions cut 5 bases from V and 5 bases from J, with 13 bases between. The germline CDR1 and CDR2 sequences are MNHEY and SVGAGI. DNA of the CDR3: TGTGCCAGCAGTCAACGGGGAGGCGATAATTCACCCCTCCACTTT. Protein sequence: CASSQRGGDNSPLHF.

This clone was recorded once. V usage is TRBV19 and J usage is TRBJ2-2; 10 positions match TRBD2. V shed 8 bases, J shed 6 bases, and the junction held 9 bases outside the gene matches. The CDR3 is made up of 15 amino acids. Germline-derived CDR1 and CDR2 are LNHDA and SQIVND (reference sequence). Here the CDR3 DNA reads TGTGCCAGTCGAATAGCGGGAGGTCTGGCCGGGGAGCTGTTTTTT. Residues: CASRIAGGLAGELFF.

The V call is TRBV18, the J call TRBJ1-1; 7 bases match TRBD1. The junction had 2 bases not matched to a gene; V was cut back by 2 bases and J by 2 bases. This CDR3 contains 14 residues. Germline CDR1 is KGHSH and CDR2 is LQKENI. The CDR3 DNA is TGTGCCAGCTCACCAAACAGGGGTAACACTGAAGCTTTCTTT. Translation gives CASSPNRGNTEAFF.

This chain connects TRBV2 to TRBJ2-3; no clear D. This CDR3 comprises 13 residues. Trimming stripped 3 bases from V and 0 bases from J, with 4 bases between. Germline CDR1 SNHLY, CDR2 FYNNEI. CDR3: CASSDISTDTQYF. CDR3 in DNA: TGTGCCAGCAGTGATATTAGCACAGATACGCAGTATTTT.

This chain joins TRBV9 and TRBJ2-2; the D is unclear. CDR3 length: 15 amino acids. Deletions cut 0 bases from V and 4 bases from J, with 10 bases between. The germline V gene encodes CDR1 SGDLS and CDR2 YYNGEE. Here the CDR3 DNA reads TGTGCCAGCAGCGTAGATGTATTTTCCACCGGGGAGCTGTTTTTT. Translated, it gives CASSVDVFSTGELFF.

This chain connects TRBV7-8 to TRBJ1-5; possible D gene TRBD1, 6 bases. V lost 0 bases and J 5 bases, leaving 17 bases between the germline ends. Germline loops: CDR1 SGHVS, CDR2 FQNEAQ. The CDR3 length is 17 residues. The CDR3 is CASSLALSGGAYQPQHF. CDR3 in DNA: TGTGCCAGCAGCTTAGCGCTCTCGGGGGGCGCGTATCAGCCCCAGCATTTT. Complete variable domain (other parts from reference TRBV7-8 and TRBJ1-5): GAGVSQSPRYKVAKRGQDVALRCDPISGHVSLFWYQQALGQGPEFLTYFQNEAQLDKSGLPSDRFFAERPEGSVSTLKIQRTQQEDSAVYLCASSLALSGGAYQPQHFGDGTRLSIL.

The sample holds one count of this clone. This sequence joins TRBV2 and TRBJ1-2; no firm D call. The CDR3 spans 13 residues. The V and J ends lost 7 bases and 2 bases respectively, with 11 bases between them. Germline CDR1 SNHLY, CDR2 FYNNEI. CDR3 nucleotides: TGTGCCAGCAACCGCGGAGGGAACTATGGCTACACCTTC. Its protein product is CASNRGGNYGYTF.